This T cell receptor beta chain was captured in a study of blood T cell repertoires in COVID-19. Enrolment of Seattle patients took place during active infection, and they were followed longitudinally. Sequencing was performed with immunoSEQ multiplex PCR; in TCRdb, only in-frame clones are kept and a portion is missing. This table has 79,000 or so clones, roughly 85% appearing once. Sequencing used peripheral blood. This receptor was identified in a man aged 60-69 years with COVID-19, enrolled during active disease.

CDR3 bases: TGTGCCAGCAGCGTAGGAGGCCAGCGGGAGCATACGCAGTATTTT. The encoded protein is CASSVGGQREHTQYF. The V and J genes are TRBV9 and TRBJ2-3; TRBD2 matches 8 bases. After removal of 0 bases from V and 7 bases from J, the junction contained 7 bases not matched to a gene. This CDR3 is 15 amino acids long. Germline V gene data show CDR1 as SGDLS and CDR2 as YYNGEE. Looking up the rest from reference TRBV9 and TRBJ2-3 gives the full variable domain: DSGVTQTPKHLITATGQRVTLRCSPRSGDLSVYWYQQSLDQGLQFLIQYYNGEERAKGNILERFSAQQFPDLHSELNLSSLELGDSALYFCASSVGGQREHTQYFGPGTRLTVL.